This T cell receptor beta chain is drawn from a study of T cells expressing NK-cell markers. The overall study: Just one sequenced donor of eight was HCMV-seronegative, while seven were seropositive.

Study-wide points: Leadership of the CD3+CD56-NKG2C+ fraction also belonged to these clonotypes in a few donors. For 6 or 7 donors, the dominant NKG2C+ clonotypes made up about 1.0-7.5% of their CD8+ T cells.

TCR beta libraries carry UMIs added by 5'RACE template switching. TCRdb re-called the 5' RACE reads and catalogs CDR3 proteins one per entry, DNA excluded. The sample spans roughly 110,000 distinct CDR3 sequences; the ten largest clones claim around 18%. Germline V gene data show CDR1 as LGHNT and CDR2 as FRNRAP. The CDR3 extends over 14 amino acids. A word on this clonotype: No antigen is known for it.

The sample consisted of blood T cells: a sorted CD56 or NKG2C T cell subset, CD4+ or CD8+ T cells, or bulk PBMC T cells (not recorded which). The receptor was derived from a woman between 18 and 70 years old in good health. V usage is TRBV12-5 and J usage is TRBJ1-5. The CDR3 protein is CASAADPSNQPQHF.